The present entry profiles one TCR beta chain with its context. J lost 5 bases, V lost 7 bases, and 10 bases had no gene match. Germline CDR1 is SNHLY and CDR2 is FYNNEI. This CDR3 has 15 amino acids. The data were taken from a study of blood T cell repertoires in COVID-19. As for the study in general: T cells, B-cell-depleted T cells, or PBMCs supplied cDNA or gDNA.

Those enrolled in Seattle joined during active infection and were followed longitudinally afterward. Per the study methods: The authors estimated nucleated cell counts from reference gene primer amplification. Generated by immunoSEQ multiplex PCR, the TCRdb table keeps only in-frame clones and is missing some. V and J calls and clone size are copied from that table; D and trimming were computed from the DNA. The data show 200,000 to 250,000 clones, 70% to 90% seen once. Sequenced material: peripheral blood. The chain combines TRBV2 with TRBJ2-7; the match to TRBD1 covers 11 bases. The TCR sequence derives from a man aged 30 to 39 with COVID-19, enrolled during active disease. CDR3 in amino acids: CASIPGQGVPHEQYF. The CDR3 DNA is TGTGCCAGCATTCCGGGACAGGGGGTTCCTCACGAGCAGTACTTC.